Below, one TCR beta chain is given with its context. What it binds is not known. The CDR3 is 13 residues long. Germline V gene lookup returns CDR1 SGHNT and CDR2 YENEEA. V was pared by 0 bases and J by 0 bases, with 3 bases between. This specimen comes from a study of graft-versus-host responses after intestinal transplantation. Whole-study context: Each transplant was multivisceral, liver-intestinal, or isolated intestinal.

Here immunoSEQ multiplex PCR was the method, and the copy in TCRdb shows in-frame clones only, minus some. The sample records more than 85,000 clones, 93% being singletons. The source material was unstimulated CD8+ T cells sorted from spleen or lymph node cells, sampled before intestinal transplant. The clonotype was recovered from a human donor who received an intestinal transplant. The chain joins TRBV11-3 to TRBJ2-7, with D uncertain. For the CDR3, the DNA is TGTGCCAGCAGCTTAGAGAGCTCCTACGAGCAGTACTTC. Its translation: CASSLESSYEQYF.